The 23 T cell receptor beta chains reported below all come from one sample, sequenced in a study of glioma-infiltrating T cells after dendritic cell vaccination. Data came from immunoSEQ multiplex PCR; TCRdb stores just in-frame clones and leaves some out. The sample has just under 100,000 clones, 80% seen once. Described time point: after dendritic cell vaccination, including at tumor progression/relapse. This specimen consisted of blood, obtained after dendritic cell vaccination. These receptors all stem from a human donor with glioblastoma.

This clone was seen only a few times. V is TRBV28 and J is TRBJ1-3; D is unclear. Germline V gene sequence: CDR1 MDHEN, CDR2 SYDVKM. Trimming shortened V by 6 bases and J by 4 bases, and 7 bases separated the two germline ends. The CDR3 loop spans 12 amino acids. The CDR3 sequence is CASRAQGNTIYF. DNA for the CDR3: TGTGCCAGCAGAGCACAGGGAAACACCATATATTTT.

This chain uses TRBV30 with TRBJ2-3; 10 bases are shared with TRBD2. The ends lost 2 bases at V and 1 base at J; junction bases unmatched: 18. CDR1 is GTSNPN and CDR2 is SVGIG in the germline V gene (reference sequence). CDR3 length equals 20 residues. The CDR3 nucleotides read TGTGCCTGGAGTCTACTAGCGGGGAAGCCTAAAACCTTACGCACAGATACGCAGTATTTT. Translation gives CAWSLLAGKPKTLRTDTQYF. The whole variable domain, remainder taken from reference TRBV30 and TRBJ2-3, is SQTIHQWPATLVQPVGSPLSLECTVEGTSNPNLYWYRQAAGRGLQLLFYSVGIGQISSEVPQNLSASRPQDRQFILSSKKLLLSDSGFYLCAWSLLAGKPKTLRTDTQYFGPGTRLTVL.

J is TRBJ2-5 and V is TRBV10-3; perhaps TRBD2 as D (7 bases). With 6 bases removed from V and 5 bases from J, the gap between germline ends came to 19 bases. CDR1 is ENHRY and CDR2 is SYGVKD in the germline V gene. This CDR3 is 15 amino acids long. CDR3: CAIRPVGGGLETQYF. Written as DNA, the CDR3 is TGTGCCATCAGACCCGTGGGGGGGGGCCTGGAGACCCAGTACTTC.

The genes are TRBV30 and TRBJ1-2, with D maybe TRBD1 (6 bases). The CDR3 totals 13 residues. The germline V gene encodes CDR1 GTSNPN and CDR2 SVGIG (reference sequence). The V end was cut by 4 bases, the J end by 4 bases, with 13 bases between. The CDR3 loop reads CAWNPGQAYGYTF. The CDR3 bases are TGTGCCTGGAATCCGGGACAAGCCTATGGCTACACCTTC. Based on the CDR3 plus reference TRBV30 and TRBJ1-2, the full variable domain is SQTIHQWPATLVQPVGSPLSLECTVEGTSNPNLYWYRQAAGRGLQLLFYSVGIGQISSEVPQNLSASRPQDRQFILSSKKLLLSDSGFYLCAWNPGQAYGYTFGSGTRLTVV.

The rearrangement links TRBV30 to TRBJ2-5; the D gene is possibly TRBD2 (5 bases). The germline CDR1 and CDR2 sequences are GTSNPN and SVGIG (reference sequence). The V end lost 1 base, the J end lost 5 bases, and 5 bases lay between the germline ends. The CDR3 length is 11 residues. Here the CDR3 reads CAWSGGETQYF. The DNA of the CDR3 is TGTGCCTGGAGTGGCGGGGAGACCCAGTACTTC.

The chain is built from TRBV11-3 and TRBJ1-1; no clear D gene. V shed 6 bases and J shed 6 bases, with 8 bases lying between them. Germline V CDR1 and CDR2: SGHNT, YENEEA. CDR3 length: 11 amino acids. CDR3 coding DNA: TGTGCCAGCAGTCCGACACCTGAAGCTTTCTTT. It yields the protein CASSPTPEAFF.

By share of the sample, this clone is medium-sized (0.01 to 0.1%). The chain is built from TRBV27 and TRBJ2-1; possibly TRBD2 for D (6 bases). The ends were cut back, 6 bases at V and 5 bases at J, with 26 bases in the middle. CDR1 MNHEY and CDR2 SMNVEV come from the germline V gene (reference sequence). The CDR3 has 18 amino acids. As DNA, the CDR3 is TGTGCCAGCAGGCATAGCCGCGGGAAGGGCCCCCCTGACAATGAGCAGTTCTTC. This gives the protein CASRHSRGKGPPDNEQFF.

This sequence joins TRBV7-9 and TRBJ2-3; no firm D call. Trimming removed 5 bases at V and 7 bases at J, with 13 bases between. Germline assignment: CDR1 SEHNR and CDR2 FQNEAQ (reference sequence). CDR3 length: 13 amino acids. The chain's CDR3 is CASSGPLKYTQYF. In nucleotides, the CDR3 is TGTGCCAGCAGCGGGCCCCTCAAGTATACGCAGTATTTT. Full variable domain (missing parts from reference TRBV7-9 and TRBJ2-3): DTGVSQNPRHKITKRGQNVTFRCDPISEHNRLYWYRQTLGQGPEFLTYFQNEAQLEKSRLLSDRFSAERPKGSFSTLEIQRTEQGDSAMYLCASSGPLKYTQYFGPGTRLTVL.

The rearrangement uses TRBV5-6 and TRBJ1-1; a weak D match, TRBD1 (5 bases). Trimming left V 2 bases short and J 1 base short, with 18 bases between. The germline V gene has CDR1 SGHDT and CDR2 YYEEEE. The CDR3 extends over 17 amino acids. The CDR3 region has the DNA TGTGCCAGCAGCTTATCCGCAGGAGGGGCCAGGAACACTGAAGCTTTCTTT. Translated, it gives CASSLSAGGARNTEAFF. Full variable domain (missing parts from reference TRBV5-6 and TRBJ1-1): DAGVTQSPTHLIKTRGQQVTLRCSPKSGHDTVSWYQQALGQGPQFIFQYYEEEERQRGNFPDRFSGHQFPNYSSELNVNALLLGDSALYLCASSLSAGGARNTEAFFGQGTRLTVV.

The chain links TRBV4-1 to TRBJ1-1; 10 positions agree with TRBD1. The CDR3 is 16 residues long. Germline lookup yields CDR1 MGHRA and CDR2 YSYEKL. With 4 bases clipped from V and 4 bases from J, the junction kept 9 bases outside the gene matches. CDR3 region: CASSLGTGVGGTEAFF. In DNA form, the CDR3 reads TGCGCCAGCAGCCTCGGGACAGGGGTTGGCGGCACTGAAGCTTTCTTT.

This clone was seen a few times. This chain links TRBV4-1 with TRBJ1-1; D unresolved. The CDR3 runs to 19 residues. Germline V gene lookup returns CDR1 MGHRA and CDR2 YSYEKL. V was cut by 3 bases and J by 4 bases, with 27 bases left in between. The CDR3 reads CASSHKILNTATMGTEAFF. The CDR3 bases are TGCGCCAGCAGCCACAAAATACTAAACACGGCCACGATGGGCACTGAAGCTTTCTTT.

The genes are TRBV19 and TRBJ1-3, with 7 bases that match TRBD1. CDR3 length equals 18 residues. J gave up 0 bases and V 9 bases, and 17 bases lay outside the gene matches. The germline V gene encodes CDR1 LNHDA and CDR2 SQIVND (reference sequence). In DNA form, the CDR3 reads TGTGCCAGCGGGGGAAAGCAAGGGACAGCTTACTCTGGAAACACCATATATTTT. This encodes CASGGKQGTAYSGNTIYF.

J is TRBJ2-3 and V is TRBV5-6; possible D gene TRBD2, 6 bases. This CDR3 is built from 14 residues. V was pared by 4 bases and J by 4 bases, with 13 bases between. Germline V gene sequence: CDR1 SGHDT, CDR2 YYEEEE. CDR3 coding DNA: TGTGCCAGCAGCCTGGGGCCGGGAGCAGATACGCAGTATTTT. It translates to CASSLGPGADTQYF.

CDR3 in DNA: TGTGCCAGTACTCCTCCCGGGGTCGGGAGCAATCAGCCCCAGCATTTT. It codes for CASTPPGVGSNQPQHF. The genes are TRBV19 and TRBJ1-5, with no clear D. Per the germline V gene, CDR1 is LNHDA and CDR2 is SQIVND (reference sequence). This CDR3 is 16 amino acids long. V was pared by 7 bases and J by 1 base, with 17 bases between.

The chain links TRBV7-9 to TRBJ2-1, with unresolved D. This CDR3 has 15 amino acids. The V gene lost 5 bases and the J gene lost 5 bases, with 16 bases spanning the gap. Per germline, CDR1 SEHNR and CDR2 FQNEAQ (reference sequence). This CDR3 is CASSPYAARNNEQFF. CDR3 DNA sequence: TGTGCCAGCAGCCCGTACGCAGCGAGAAACAATGAGCAGTTCTTC.

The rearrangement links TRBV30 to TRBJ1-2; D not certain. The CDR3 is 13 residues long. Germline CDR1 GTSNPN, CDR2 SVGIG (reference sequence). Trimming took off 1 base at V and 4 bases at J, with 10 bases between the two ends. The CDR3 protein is CAWSGQESYGYTF. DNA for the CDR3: TGTGCCTGGAGTGGCCAGGAAAGCTATGGCTACACCTTC.

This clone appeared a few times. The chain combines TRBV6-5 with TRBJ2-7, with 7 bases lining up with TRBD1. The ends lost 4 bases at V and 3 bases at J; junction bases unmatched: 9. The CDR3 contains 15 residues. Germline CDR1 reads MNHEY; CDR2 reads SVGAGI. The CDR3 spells CASSFVGGKGYEQYF. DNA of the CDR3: TGTGCCAGCAGTTTCGTAGGGGGCAAGGGCTACGAGCAGTACTTC.

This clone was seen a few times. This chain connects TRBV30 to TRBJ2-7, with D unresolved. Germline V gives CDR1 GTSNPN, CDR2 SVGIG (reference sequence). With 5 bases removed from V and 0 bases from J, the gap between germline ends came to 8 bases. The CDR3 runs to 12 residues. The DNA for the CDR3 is TGTGCCTGGCATCACAGCTCCTACGAGCAGTACTTC. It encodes CAWHHSSYEQYF.

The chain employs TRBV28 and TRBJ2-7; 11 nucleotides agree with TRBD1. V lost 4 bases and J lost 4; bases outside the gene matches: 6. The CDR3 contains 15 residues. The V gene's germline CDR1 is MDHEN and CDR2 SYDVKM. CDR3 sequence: CASSSRDRGKYEQYF. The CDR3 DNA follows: TGTGCCAGCAGTTCCCGGGACAGGGGGAAATACGAGCAGTACTTC.

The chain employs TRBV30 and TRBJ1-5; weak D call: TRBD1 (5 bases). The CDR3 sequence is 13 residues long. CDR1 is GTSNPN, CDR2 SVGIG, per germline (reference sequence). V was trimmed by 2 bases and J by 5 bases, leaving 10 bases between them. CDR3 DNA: TGTGCCTGGAGTCGGAGGGGTGATCAGCCCCAGCATTTT. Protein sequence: CAWSRRGDQPQHF.

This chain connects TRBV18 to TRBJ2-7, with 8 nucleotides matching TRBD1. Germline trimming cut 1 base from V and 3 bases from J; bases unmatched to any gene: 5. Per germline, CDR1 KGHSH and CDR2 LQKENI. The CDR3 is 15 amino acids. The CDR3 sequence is CASSPLPGQDYEQYF. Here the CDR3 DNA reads TGTGCCAGCTCACCACTCCCGGGACAGGACTACGAGCAGTACTTC.

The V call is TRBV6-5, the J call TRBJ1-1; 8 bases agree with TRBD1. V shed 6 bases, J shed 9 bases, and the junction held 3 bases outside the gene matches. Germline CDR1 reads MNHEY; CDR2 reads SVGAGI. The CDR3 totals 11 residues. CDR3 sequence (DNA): TGTGCCAGCAGGAGGACAGGGAAAGCTTTCTTT. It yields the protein CASRRTGKAFF.

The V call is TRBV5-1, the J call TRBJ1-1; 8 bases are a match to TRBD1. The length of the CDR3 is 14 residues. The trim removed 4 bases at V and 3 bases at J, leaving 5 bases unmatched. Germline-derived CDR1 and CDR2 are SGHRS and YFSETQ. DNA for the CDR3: TGCGCCAGCAGCCTAACAGGGGGGGACACTGAAGCTTTCTTT. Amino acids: CASSLTGGDTEAFF.